This is a list of T cell receptor beta chains from one sample in a study of blood T cell repertoires in COVID-19. Assay: immunoSEQ multiplex PCR; the TCRdb copy retains only in-frame clones and omits some. Among about 160,000 clones listed, 82% were seen once. The sample was peripheral blood. The receptors stem from a woman older than 75 with active or convalescent COVID-19. The CDR3 runs from the conserved cysteine through the conserved F or W. D genes are given only for firm matches. Not all rows give a size; the values are once, few, many and, for expanded clones, a class.

>NA|18|TRBJ2-6|TRBD1|TRBV5-4
CASSLDGTGGTGANVLTF
TGTGCCAGCAGCTTGGACGGGACAGGGGGTACTGGGGCCAACGTCCTGACTTTC
>NA|16|TRBJ1-5|NA|TRBV19
CASSIEGGRAQQPQHF
TGTGCCAGTAGTATAGAAGGCGGGAGGGCTCAGCAGCCCCAGCATTTT
>NA|15|TRBJ2-7|TRBD2|TRBV19
CASSISPSGSYEQYF
TGTGCCAGTAGTATATCCCCTAGCGGGAGCTACGAGCAGTACTTC
>NA|15|TRBJ1-2|NA|TRBV6-1
CASSESNKSGYGYTF
TGTGCCAGCAGTGAAAGTAACAAATCAGGCTATGGCTACACCTTC
>NA|14|TRBJ2-5|TRBD1|TRBV5-4
CASSSGTGGETQYF
TGTGCCAGCAGCTCGGGAACAGGGGGAGAGACCCAGTACTTC
>NA|14|TRBJ1-6|NA|TRBV2
CASSQRTVNSPLHF
TGTGCCAGCAGTCAGCGGACAGTTAATTCACCCCTCCACTTT
>NA|13|TRBJ2-5|NA|TRBV30
CAWNRQGGETQYF
TGTGCCTGGAACCGACAGGGAGGAGAGACCCAGTACTTC
>NA|15|TRBJ2-1|TRBD2|TRBV27
CASTQTSGRMNEQFF
TGTGCCAGCACTCAGACTAGCGGGAGAATGAATGAGCAGTTCTTC
>few|18|TRBJ1-1|TRBD1|TRBV10-1
CASSESTSPGGGGTEAFF
TGCGCCAGCAGTGAGTCGACTTCCCCAGGGGGCGGTGGAACTGAAGCTTTCTTT
>NA|15|TRBJ2-3|TRBD1|TRBV5-1
CASSPQGVLLDTQYF
TGCGCCAGCAGCCCGCAGGGGGTTCTCCTAGATACGCAGTATTTT
>once|16|TRBJ1-5|TRBD1|TRBV6-6
CASSYGGGPLTQPQHF
TGTGCCAGCAGTTACGGAGGGGGCCCTCTCACTCAGCCCCAGCATTTT
>NA|15|TRBJ1-5|NA|TRBV28
CASSFGGTWSQPQHF
TGTGCCAGCAGTTTCGGTGGGACTTGGAGTCAGCCCCAGCATTTT
>NA|14|TRBJ2-1|NA|TRBV7-3
CASSLRSGEGEQFF
TGTGCCAGCAGCTTAAGGTCCGGGGAAGGTGAGCAGTTCTTC
>NA|15|TRBJ2-7|TRBD2|TRBV3-1/TRBV3-2
CASSQFGTSGAQQYF
TGTGCCAGCAGCCAATTCGGGACTAGCGGGGCGCAGCAGTACTTC
>NA|16|TRBJ2-7|TRBD2|TRBV6-1
CASSAGLAGIGYEQYF
TGTGCCAGCAGTGCGGGACTAGCGGGAATTGGGTACGAGCAGTACTTC
>NA|15|TRBJ1-1|TRBD1|TRBV27
CASSRRQGRNTEAFF
TGTGCCAGCAGTCGAAGACAGGGGCGGAACACTGAAGCTTTCTTT
>once|15|TRBJ2-2|TRBD1|TRBV19
CASTYRGQNTGELFF
TGTGCCAGTACTTACAGGGGGCAGAACACCGGGGAGCTGTTTTTT
>NA|13|TRBJ1-5|NA|TRBV5-1
CASSFGANQPQHF
TGCGCCAGCAGCTTTGGGGCCAATCAGCCCCAGCATTTT
>NA|15|TRBJ1-6|TRBD1|TRBV28
CASRPAGTGDLPLHF
TGTGCCAGCAGGCCCGCCGGGACAGGGGATTTACCCCTCCACTTT
>few|13|TRBJ2-5|NA|TRBV6-5
CASSYFGQETQYF
TGTGCCAGCAGTTACTTCGGGCAAGAGACCCAGTACTTC
>NA|14|TRBJ1-1|TRBD1|TRBV7-9
CASSANDRGTEAFF
TGTGCCAGCAGCGCAAATGACAGGGGCACTGAAGCTTTCTTT
>NA|20|TRBJ1-2|NA|TRBV14
CASSQDNGMFGGSLYYGYTF
TGTGCCAGCAGCCAAGATAACGGTATGTTCGGGGGTTCCCTATACTATGGCTACACCTTC